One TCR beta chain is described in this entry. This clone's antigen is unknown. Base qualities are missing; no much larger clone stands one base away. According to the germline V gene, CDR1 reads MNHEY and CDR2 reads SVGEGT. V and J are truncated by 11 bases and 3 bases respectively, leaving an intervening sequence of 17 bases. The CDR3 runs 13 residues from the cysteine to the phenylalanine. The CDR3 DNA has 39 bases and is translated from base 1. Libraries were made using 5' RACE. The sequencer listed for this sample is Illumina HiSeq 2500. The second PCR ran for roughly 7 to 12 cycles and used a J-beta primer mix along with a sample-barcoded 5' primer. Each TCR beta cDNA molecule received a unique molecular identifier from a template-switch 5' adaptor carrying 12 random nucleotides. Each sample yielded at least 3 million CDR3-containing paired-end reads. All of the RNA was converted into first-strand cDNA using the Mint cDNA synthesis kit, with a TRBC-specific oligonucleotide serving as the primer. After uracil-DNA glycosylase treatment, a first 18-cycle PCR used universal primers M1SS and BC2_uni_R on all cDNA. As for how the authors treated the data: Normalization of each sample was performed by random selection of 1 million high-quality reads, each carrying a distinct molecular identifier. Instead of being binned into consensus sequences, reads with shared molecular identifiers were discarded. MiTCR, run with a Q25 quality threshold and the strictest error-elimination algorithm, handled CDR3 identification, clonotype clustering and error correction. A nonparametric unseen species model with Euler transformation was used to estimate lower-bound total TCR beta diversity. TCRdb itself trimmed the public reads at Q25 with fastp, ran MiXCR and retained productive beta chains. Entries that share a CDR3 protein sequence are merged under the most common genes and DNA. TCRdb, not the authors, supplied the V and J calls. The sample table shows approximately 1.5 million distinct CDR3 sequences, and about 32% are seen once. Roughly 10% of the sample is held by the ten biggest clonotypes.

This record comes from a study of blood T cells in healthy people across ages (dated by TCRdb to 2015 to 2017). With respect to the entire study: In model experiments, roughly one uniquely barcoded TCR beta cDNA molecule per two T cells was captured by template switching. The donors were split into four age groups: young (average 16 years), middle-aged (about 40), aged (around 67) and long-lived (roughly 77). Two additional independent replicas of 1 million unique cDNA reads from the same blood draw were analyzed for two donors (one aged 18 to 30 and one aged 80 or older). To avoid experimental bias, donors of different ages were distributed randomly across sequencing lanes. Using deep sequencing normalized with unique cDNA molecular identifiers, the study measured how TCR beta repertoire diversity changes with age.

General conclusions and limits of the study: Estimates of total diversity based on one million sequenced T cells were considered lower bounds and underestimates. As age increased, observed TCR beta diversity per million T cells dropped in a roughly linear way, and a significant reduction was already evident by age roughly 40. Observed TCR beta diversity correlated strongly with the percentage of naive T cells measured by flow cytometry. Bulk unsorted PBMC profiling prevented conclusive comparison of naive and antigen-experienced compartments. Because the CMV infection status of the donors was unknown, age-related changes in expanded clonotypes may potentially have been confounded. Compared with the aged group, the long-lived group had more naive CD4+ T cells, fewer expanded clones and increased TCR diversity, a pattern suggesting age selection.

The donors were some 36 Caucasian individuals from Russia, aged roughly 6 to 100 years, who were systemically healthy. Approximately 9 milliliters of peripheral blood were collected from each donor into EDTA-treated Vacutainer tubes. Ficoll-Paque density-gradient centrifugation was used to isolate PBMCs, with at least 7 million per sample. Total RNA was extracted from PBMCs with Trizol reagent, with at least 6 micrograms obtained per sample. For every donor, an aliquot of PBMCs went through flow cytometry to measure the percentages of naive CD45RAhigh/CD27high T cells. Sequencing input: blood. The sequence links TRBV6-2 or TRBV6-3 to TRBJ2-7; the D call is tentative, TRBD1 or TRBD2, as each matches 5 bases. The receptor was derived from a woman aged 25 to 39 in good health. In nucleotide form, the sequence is TGTGCCGCGAGCAGTCGGGGACGCTACGAGCAGTACTTC. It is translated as CAASSRGRYEQYF.